Listed below are T cell receptor beta chains from one sample, sequenced in a study of blood T cell repertoires in COVID-19. Measured with immunoSEQ multiplex PCR; TCRdb has only the in-frame clones, and not every one. The data hold about 56,000 clones, with roughly 72% observed a single time. The sample consisted of peripheral blood. The receptors come from a woman between 65 and 79 years old with COVID-19, enrolled during active disease. CDR3s include the opening cysteine and the closing phenylalanine or tryptophan. The D gene is left open where the match is weak. Clone size, where shown, is once, few, many, or a class for clones that have expanded.

d_call clone_size j_call v_call cdr3_aa cdr3_nt
TRBD2 NA TRBJ2-1 TRBV7-9 CASSPTSGWGKNEQFF TGTGCCAGCAGCCCGACTAGCGGATGGGGCAAAAATGAGCAGTTCTTC
NA NA TRBJ2-1 TRBV12-5 CASGLVLPPISGFSSYNEQFF TGTGCTAGTGGTTTGGTCCTGCCCCCGATCAGCGGGTTCAGCTCCTACAATGAGCAGTTCTTC
TRBD2 NA TRBJ2-1 TRBV6-4 CASSDSAGANEQFF TGTGCCAGCAGTGACTCGGCGGGAGCGAATGAGCAGTTCTTC
NA NA TRBJ1-1 TRBV7-2 CASSLRQEAFF TGTGCCAGCAGCTTACGCCAGGAAGCTTTCTTT
TRBD2 NA TRBJ2-1 TRBV5-8 CASSLGLAGYNEQFF TGTGCCAGCAGCCTGGGACTAGCGGGTTACAATGAGCAGTTCTTC
NA once TRBJ1-1 TRBV5-5 CASSFGTRLTEAFF TGTGCCAGCAGCTTCGGGACACGTCTTACTGAAGCTTTCTTT
NA NA TRBJ2-1 TRBV19 CASSRDFYNEQFF TGTGCCAGTAGTCGGGACTTCTACAATGAGCAGTTCTTC
TRBD2 NA TRBJ2-3 TRBV5-1 CASSYRDYLTDTQYF TGCGCCAGCAGCTACCGGGACTACCTCACAGATACGCAGTATTTT
TRBD2 NA TRBJ2-5 TRBV5-1 CASSGETSGGSKTQYF TGCGCCAGCAGCGGCGAAACTAGCGGGGGGTCCAAGACCCAGTACTTC
NA NA TRBJ1-4 TRBV4-1 CASSPYSGTTGGEKLFF TGCGCCAGCAGCCCCTACTCTGGCACGACCGGCGGTGAAAAACTGTTTTTT
TRBD2 NA TRBJ2-5 TRBV25-1 CASSTGLASRGETQYF TGTGCCAGCAGCACGGGACTAGCGTCTCGAGGGGAGACCCAGTACTTC
NA NA TRBJ1-2 TRBV7-2 CASTLGGDYGYTF TGTGCCAGCACTCTCGGGGGTGACTATGGCTACACCTTC
NA NA TRBJ2-3 TRBV6-2/TRBV6-3 CASSLPSPPRNTQYF TGTGCCAGCAGTTTGCCTAGCCCTCCACGTAATACGCAGTATTTT
NA NA TRBJ1-2 TRBV29-1 CSVGSGASYGYTF TGCAGCGTTGGGTCTGGGGCAAGCTATGGCTACACCTTC
TRBD1 NA TRBJ2-5 TRBV25-1 CASSESRTGGVGTQYF TGTGCCAGCAGTGAAAGTCGGACAGGGGGCGTCGGGACCCAGTACTTC
TRBD1 NA TRBJ2-2 TRBV7-9 CASSYPPDRHTGELFF TGTGCCAGCAGCTACCCCCCGGACAGGCACACCGGGGAGCTGTTTTTT
TRBD1 NA TRBJ2-6 TRBV9 CASSEGQAGANVLTF TGTGCCAGCAGCGAGGGACAGGCTGGGGCCAACGTCCTGACTTTC
TRBD2 NA TRBJ2-1 TRBV6-4 CASRAGTAGDGEQFF TGTGCCAGCAGAGCCGGGACTGCGGGGGACGGGGAGCAGTTCTTC
NA NA TRBJ1-1 TRBV19 CASSMGLRLAEAFF TGTGCCAGTAGTATGGGGCTACGGTTGGCTGAAGCTTTCTTT
NA NA TRBJ1-2 TRBV19 CASSRTVYGYTF TGTGCCAGTAGTAGGACAGTCTATGGCTACACCTTC
NA few TRBJ1-4 TRBV7-8 CASSLGTAVDNEKLFF TGTGCCAGCAGCTTAGGGACAGCGGTGGATAATGAAAAACTGTTTTTT
TRBD1 once TRBJ1-1 TRBV11-2 CASSARQGLNTEAFF TGTGCCAGCAGCGCCCGACAGGGGCTGAACACTGAAGCTTTCTTT
TRBD2 NA TRBJ2-3 TRBV19 CASSILAANTDTQYF TGTGCCAGTAGTATACTAGCGGCAAACACAGATACGCAGTATTTT
TRBD2 once TRBJ2-5 TRBV7-2 CASSPGLASQETQYF TGTGCCAGCAGCCCCGGACTAGCCTCCCAAGAGACCCAGTACTTC
NA few TRBJ2-1 TRBV4-3 CASSQDLNSKQFF TGCGCCAGCAGCCAAGATCTCAACAGCAAGCAGTTCTTC
NA few TRBJ2-1 TRBV12-5 CASGLYGSGSYNEQFF TGTGCTAGTGGTTTGTACGGTAGCGGCTCCTACAATGAGCAGTTCTTC
NA NA TRBJ2-1 TRBV4-2 CASSQERQTAYNEQFF TGTGCCAGCAGCCAAGAGCGGCAGACAGCATACAATGAGCAGTTCTTC
NA NA TRBJ1-5 TRBV7-6 CASSLGVGGSNQPQHF TGTGCCAGCAGCTTAGGGGTAGGGGGAAGCAATCAGCCCCAGCATTTT
NA NA TRBJ1-2 TRBV7-2 CASSMMEGPYGYTF TGTGCCAGCAGCATGATGGAGGGGCCCTATGGCTACACCTTC
NA NA TRBJ1-2 TRBV6-5 CASANRLYGYTF TGTGCCAGCGCGAACCGCCTTTATGGCTACACCTTC
TRBD2 NA TRBJ2-7 TRBV6-1 CASSERAGEIYEQYF TGTGCCAGCAGTGAGCGGGCGGGGGAGATTTACGAGCAGTACTTC
NA NA TRBJ2-1 TRBV24-1 CATSDLYEQFF TGTGCCACCAGTGACCTTTATGAGCAGTTCTTC
TRBD1 NA TRBJ2-3 TRBV5-1 CASSTGQGRDTQYF TGCGCCAGCAGCACAGGACAGGGCAGAGATACGCAGTATTTT
NA NA TRBJ2-3 TRBV7-3 CASSLPGDTQYF TGTGCCAGCAGCTTACCAGGCGATACGCAGTATTTT
NA NA TRBJ2-2 TRBV11-2 CASSSFSGNTGELFF TGTGCCAGCAGCTCCTTTAGCGGGAACACCGGGGAGCTGTTTTTT
TRBD1 NA TRBJ2-7 TRBV15 CATSRVPGQGYYEQYF TGTGCCACCAGCAGAGTCCCGGGACAGGGTTACTACGAGCAGTACTTC
NA NA TRBJ1-1 TRBV15 CATSREGDTEAFF TGTGCCACCAGCAGAGAAGGAGACACTGAAGCTTTCTTT
NA NA TRBJ1-2 TRBV5-6 CASSLAVRGAYGYTF TGTGCCAGCAGCTTGGCGGTCAGGGGAGCCTATGGCTACACCTTC
NA NA TRBJ1-4 TRBV7-8 CASSSNAEATNEKLFF TGTGCCAGCAGCTCTAACGCGGAAGCAACTAATGAAAAACTGTTTTTT
TRBD2 NA TRBJ2-3 TRBV27 CASSFVGGGGPDTQYF TGTGCCAGCAGTTTTGTTGGCGGGGGAGGTCCAGATACGCAGTATTTT
TRBD1 few TRBJ1-3 TRBV15 CATSVDRVGNTIYF TGTGCCACCAGCGTCGACAGGGTTGGAAACACCATATATTTT
TRBD1 NA TRBJ1-2 TRBV2 CASKSTGGGYGYTF TGTGCCAGCAAATCCACAGGGGGAGGGTATGGCTACACCTTC
TRBD1 NA TRBJ1-3 TRBV27 CASLRQGASGNTIYF TGTGCCAGCCTTCGACAGGGGGCTTCGGGAAACACCATATATTTT
TRBD1 NA TRBJ2-1 TRBV10-3 CAISESGTGEGEQFF TGTGCCATCAGTGAGTCGGGGACAGGTGAAGGTGAGCAGTTCTTC
NA NA TRBJ2-7 TRBV5-1 CASSLEGRGSREQYF TGCGCCAGCAGCTTGGAGGGTCGGGGGTCAAGAGAGCAGTACTTC
TRBD1 NA TRBJ1-6 TRBV11-3 CASSLGQGISPLHF TGTGCCAGCAGCCTAGGACAGGGAATTTCACCCCTCCACTTT
TRBD1 few TRBJ1-3 TRBV7-6 CASSAYRDSSGNTIYF TGTGCCAGCAGCGCATACCGGGACAGCTCTGGAAACACCATATATTTT
NA NA TRBJ2-5 TRBV9 CASSVGASETQYF TGTGCCAGCAGCGTAGGGGCCTCTGAAACCCAGTACTTC
TRBD1 few TRBJ1-2 TRBV7-9 CASSLSRDSYGYTF TGTGCCAGCAGCCTGTCCCGGGACAGCTATGGCTACACCTTC
NA NA TRBJ1-1 TRBV3-1/TRBV3-2 CASSLGTNTEAFF TGTGCCAGCAGTCTAGGGACAAACACTGAAGCTTTCTTT
TRBD1 NA TRBJ1-1 TRBV27 CASRQGARTEAFF TGTGCCAGCAGGCAGGGGGCTCGCACTGAAGCTTTCTTT
TRBD1 NA TRBJ1-1 TRBV6-5 CASSFGGQGNTEAFF TGTGCCAGCAGTTTCGGAGGACAGGGGAACACTGAAGCTTTCTTT
NA NA TRBJ2-3 TRBV1 CTSRRQGSTDTQYF TGCACCAGCAGGCGACAGGGAAGCACAGATACGCAGTATTTT
TRBD1 few TRBJ1-1 TRBV19 CASSITGTGEEAFF TGTGCCAGTAGTATCACGGGGACAGGGGAAGAAGCTTTCTTT
NA NA TRBJ2-2 TRBV3-1/TRBV3-2 CASSQSPTRHNTGELFF TGTGCCAGCAGCCAATCCCCCACCCGACACAACACCGGGGAGCTGTTTTTT